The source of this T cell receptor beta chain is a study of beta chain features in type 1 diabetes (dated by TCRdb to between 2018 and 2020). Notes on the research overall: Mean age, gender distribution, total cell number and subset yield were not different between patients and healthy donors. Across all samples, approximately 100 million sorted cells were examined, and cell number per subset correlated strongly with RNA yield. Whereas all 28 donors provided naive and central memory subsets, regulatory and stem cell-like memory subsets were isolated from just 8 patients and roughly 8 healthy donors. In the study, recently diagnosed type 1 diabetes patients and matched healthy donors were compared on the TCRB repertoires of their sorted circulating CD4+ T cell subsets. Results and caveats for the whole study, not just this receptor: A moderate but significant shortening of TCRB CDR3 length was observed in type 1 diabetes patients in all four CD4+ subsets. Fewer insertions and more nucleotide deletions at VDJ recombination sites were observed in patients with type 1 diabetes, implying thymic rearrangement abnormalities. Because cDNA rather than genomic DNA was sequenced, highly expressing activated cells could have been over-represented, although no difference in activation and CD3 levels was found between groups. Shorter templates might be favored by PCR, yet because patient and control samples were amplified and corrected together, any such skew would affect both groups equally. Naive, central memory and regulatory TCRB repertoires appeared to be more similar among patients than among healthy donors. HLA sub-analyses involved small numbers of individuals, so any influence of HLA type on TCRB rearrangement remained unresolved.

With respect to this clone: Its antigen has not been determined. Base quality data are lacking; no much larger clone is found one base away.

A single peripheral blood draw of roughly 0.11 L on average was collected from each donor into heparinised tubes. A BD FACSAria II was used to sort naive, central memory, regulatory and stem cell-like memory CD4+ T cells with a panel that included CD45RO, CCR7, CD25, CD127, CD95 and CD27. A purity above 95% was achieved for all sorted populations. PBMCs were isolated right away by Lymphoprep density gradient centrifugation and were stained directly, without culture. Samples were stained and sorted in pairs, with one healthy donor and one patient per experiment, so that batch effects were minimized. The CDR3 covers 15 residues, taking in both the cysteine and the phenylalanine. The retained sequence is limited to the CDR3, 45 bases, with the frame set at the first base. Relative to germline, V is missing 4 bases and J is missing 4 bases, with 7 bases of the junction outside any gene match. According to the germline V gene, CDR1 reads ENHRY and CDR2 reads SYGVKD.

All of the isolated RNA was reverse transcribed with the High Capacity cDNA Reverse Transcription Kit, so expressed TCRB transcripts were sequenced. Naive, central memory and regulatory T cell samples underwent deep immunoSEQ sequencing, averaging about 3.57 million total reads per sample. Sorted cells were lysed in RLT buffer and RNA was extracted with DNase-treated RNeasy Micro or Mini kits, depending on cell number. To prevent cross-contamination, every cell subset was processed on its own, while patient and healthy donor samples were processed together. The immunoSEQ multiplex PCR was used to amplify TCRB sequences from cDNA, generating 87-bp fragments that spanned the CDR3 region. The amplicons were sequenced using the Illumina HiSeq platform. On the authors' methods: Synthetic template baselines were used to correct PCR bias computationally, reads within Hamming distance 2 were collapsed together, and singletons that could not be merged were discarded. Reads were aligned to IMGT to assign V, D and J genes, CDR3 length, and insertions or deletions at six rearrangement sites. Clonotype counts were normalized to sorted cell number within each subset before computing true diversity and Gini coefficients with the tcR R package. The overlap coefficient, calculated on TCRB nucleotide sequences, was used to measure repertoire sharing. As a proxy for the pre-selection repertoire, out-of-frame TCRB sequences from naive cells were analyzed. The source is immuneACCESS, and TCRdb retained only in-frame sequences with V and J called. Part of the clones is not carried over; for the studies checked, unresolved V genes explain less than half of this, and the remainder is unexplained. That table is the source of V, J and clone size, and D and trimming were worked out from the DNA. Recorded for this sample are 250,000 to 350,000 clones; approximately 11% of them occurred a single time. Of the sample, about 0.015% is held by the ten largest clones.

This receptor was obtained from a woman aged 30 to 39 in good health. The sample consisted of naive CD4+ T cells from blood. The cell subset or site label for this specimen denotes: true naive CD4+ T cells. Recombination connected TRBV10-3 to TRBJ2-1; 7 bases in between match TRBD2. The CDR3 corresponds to CAISAGLADYNEQFF. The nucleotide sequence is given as TGTGCCATCAGTGCGGGGCTAGCGGATTACAATGAGCAGTTCTTC.